These T cell receptor beta chains were read from a single sample in a study of tumor-infiltrating lymphocytes in primary liver carcinoma. TCRdb processed the multiplex PCR reads anew with MiXCR; each CDR3 protein has one entry. The sample holds 150,000 to 200,000 distinct CDR3 sequences, over 45% seen once. The specimen sequenced was peripheral blood. The receptors come from a middle-aged man with primary liver carcinoma and hepatitis B virus infection. Each CDR3 is given with its conserved first and last residue. The D gene is left open where the match is weak. Rows may omit the clone size; those that give it use once, few, many or a size class.

d_call clone_size j_call v_call cdr3_nt cdr3_aa
- - TRBJ1-1 TRBV28 TGTGCCAGCAGTTTAATACAGGGCTACACTGAAGCTTTCTTT CASSLIQGYTEAFF
- - TRBJ2-7 TRBV5-6 TGTGCCAGCAGCCCTCTATATACTAGAGACTACGAGCAGTACTTC CASSPLYTRDYEQYF
- - TRBJ2-5 TRBV12-3/TRBV12-4 TGTGCCAGCAGCCCCTATCTAGCGATCCAAGAGACCCAGTACTTC CASSPYLAIQETQYF
- - TRBJ1-2 TRBV7-2 TGTGCCAGCAGCTTCCTCAGCTATGGCTACACCTTC CASSFLSYGYTF
TRBD1 few TRBJ1-2 TRBV5-4 TGTGCCAGCAGCTTGCAGGGGGCGCAGAACTATGGCTACACCTTC CASSLQGAQNYGYTF
- - TRBJ2-1 TRBV10-3 TGTGCCATCAGTGTCCAGCGGGCCAACAATGAGCGGTTCTTC CAISVQRANNERFF
- - TRBJ2-1 TRBV7-9 TGTGCCAGCAGCTTAGAAGGGACCGAGTTCTTC CASSLEGTEFF
- many TRBJ2-1 TRBV10-1 TGCGCCAGCAGTGGGGGTACTGGGCAGTTCTTC CASSGGTGQFF
TRBD1 - TRBJ2-7 TRBV11-2 TGTGCCAGCAGCTCGAGACAGGGTATCTGCCACGAGCAGTACTTC CASSSRQGICHEQYF
- once TRBJ2-7 TRBV11-2 TGTGCCAGCCCCAAAGAGGTGCCCTACGATCAGTACTTC CASPKEVPYDQYF
TRBD1 few TRBJ2-3 TRBV5-6 TGTGCCAGCAGCTCCGGGACAGGGGGCTATACGCAGTATTTT CASSSGTGGYTQYF
- few TRBJ2-7 TRBV6-5 TGTGCCAGCAGAGAACAGTTCGGCCCCTACGAGCAGTACTTC CASREQFGPYEQYF
- - TRBJ2-1 TRBV6-5 TGTGCTAGCAGTTACTCATACTGGCACTCCTACAATGAGCAGTTCTTC CASSYSYWHSYNEQFF
TRBD2 - TRBJ2-2 TRBV11-2 TGTGCCAGAAGCTTGACTAGCGGAATCACAGGTGAGCTGTTTTTT CARSLTSGITGELFF
TRBD2 - TRBJ2-1 TRBV6-2/TRBV6-3 TGTACCAGCAGTTACTCGGGACTGGCGGGGGTCTACAATGAGCAGTTCTTC CTSSYSGLAGVYNEQFF
- few TRBJ1-6 TRBV7-9 TGTACCAGCAGCTTAGCCCATTCACCCCTCCACTTT CTSSLAHSPLHF